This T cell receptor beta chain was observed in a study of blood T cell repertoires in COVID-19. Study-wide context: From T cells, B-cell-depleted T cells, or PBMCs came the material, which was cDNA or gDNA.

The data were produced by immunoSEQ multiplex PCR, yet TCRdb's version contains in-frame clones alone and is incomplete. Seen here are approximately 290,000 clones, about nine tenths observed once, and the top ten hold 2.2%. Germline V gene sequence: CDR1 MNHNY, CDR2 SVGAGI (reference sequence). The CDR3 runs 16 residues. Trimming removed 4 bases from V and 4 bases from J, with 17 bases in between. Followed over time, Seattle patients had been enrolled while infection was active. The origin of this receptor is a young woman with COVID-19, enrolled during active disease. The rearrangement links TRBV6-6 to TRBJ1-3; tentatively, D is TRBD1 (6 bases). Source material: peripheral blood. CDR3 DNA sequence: TGTGCCAGCAGTTCTTCAGGGGCTCCGCGGGGAAACACCATATATTTT. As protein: CASSSSGAPRGNTIYF.